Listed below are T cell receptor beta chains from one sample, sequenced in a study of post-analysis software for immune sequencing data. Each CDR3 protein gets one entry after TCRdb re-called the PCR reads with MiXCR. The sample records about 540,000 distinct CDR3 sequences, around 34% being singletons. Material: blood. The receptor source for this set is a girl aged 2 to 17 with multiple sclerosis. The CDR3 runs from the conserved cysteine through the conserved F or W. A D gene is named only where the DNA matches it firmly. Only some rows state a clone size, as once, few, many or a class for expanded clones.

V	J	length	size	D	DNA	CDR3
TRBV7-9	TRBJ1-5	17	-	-	TGTGCCAGCAGCTTAGCGGTGGGTCCGAGGGGCAATCAGCCCCAGCATTTT	CASSLAVGPRGNQPQHF
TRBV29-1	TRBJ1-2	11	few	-	TGCAGCGTTGACAGTCCGGGCGGCTACACCTTC	CSVDSPGGYTF
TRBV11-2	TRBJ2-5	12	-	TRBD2	TGTGTCAGCAGCATCGGGGGGGGTCCGGGGTACTTC	CVSSIGGGPGYF
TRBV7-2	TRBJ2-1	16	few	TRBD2	TGTGCCAGCAGCGTTAGCGGGGGGGCCGCCTACAATGAGCAGTTCTTC	CASSVSGGAAYNEQFF
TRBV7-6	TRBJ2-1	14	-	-	TGTGCCAGCAGCTTTACTTCGGGGTACAATGAGCAGTTCTTC	CASSFTSGYNEQFF
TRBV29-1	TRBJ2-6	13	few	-	TGCAGCGTTTTGCCCTCTGGGGCCAACGTCCTGACTTTC	CSVLPSGANVLTF
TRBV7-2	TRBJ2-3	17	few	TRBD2	TGTGCCAGCAGCTTAGTGGGTCGGATCAGCGGGGCAGATACGCAGTATTTT	CASSLVGRISGADTQYF
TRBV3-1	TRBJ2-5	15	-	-	TGTGCCAGCAGCCAAGACTTGGCGGGGAGAGAGACCCAGTACTTC	CASSQDLAGRETQYF
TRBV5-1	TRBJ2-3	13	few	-	TGCGCCAGCAGCTTCGAAATGGCAGATACGCAGTATTTT	CASSFEMADTQYF
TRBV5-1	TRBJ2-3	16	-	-	TGCGCCAGCAGCTTCGGACACCCCGCTAGCACAGATACGCAGTATTTT	CASSFGHPASTDTQYF
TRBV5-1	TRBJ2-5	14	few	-	TGCGCCAGCAGCTTGAGTCAACCTGAAGGGGCCCAGTACTTC	CASSLSQPEGAQYF
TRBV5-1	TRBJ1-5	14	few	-	TGCGCCAGCAGACCGGACACGAGCAATCAGCCCCAGCATTTT	CASRPDTSNQPQHF
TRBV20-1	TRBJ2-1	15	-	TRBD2	TGCAGTGCTAGAGCCGAGCGGGAAGGCTACAATGAGCAGTTCTTC	CSARAEREGYNEQFF
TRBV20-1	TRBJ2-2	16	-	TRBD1	TGCAGTGCTGCCTCCCCACGACAGGGTTTCACCGGGGAGCTGTTTTTT	CSAASPRQGFTGELFF
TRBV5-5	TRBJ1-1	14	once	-	TGTGCCAGCAGCCTGGCGACCATGAACACTGAAGCTTTCTTT	CASSLATMNTEAFF
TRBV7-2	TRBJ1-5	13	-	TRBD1	TGTGCCAGCAGCCGGGACAGGGAGGAGCCCCAGCATTTT	CASSRDREEPQHF
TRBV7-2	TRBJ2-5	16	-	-	TGTGCCAGCAGCTGGGAGGACAGGTCGGGAGAAGAGACCCAGTACTTC	CASSWEDRSGEETQYF
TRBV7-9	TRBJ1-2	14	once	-	TGTGCCAGCAGCGCAGGGGAGTGGAGCTATGGCTACACCTTC	CASSAGEWSYGYTF
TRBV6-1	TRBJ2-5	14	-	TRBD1	TGTGCCAGCAATCCAACAGGGGCCGGGGAGACCCAGTACTTC	CASNPTGAGETQYF
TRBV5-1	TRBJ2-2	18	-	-	TGCGCCAGCACCCACCCGAGGGCCCCAGGAGCGAACACCGGGGAGCTGTTTTTT	CASTHPRAPGANTGELFF
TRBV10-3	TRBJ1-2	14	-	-	TGTGCCATCCGAGGTATGGGAAACAGGGACGGCTACACCTTC	CAIRGMGNRDGYTF
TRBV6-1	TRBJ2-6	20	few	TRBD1	TGTGCCAGCAGTCGACAGCCGGGACAGGGGGCGAAACCTGGGGCCAACGTCCTGACTTTC	CASSRQPGQGAKPGANVLTF
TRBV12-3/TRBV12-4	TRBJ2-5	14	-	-	TGTGCCAGCAGACCCCTGGAAGGGAGGCAGACCCAGTACTTC	CASRPLEGRQTQYF
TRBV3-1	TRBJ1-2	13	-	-	TGTGCCAGCAGCCATACACAGGGATTTGACTACACCTTC	CASSHTQGFDYTF
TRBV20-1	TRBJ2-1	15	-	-	TGCAGTGCTAGAGAGGGGTGGGAGACCTACAATGAGCAGTTCTTC	CSAREGWETYNEQFF
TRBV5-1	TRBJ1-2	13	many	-	TGCGCCAGCAGCTTGACATTGGACTATGGCTACACCTTC	CASSLTLDYGYTF
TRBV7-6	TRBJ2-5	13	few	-	TGTGCCAGCAGCTTAGCTGTTGTAGAGACCCAGTACTTC	CASSLAVVETQYF
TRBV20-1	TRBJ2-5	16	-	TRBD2	TGCAGTGCTAGAGATTTAGGACTAGCGGGGGTAGAGACCCAGTACTTC	CSARDLGLAGVETQYF
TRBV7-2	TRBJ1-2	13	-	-	TGTGCCAGCAGCTTAATAGGGCTTAATGGCTACACCTTC	CASSLIGLNGYTF
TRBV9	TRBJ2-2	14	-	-	TGTGCCAGCAGAGAACGTCGTAACACCGGGGAGCTGTTTTTT	CASRERRNTGELFF
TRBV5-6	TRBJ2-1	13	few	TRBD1	TGTGCCAGCAGCTTGACAGGGGCTTATGAGCAGTTCTTC	CASSLTGAYEQFF
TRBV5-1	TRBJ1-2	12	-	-	TGCGCCAGCAGTCCAGGGGCCTATGGCTACACCTTC	CASSPGAYGYTF
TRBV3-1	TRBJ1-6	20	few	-	TGTGCCAGCAGCCAAGACCCCACAAGGACGATGGGCCAATATAATTCACCCCTCCACTTT	CASSQDPTRTMGQYNSPLHF
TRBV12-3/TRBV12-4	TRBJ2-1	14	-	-	TGTGCCAGCAGTTGGATGGGGGGCCCGCATGAGCAGTTCTTC	CASSWMGGPHEQFF
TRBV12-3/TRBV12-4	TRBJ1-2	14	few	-	TGTGCCAGCAGCCCTAGTCGGGGGGCCTATGGCTACACCTTC	CASSPSRGAYGYTF
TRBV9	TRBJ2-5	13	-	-	TGTGCCAGCAGCGAGAGCCCCCAAGAGACCCAGTACTTC	CASSESPQETQYF
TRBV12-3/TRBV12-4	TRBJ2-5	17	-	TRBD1	TGTGCCAGCAGTTTGCGGCTAGGGGGCAGGTATCAAGAGACCCAGTACTTC	CASSLRLGGRYQETQYF
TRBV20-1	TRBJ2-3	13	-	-	TGCAGTGCTCCCGGGACTAGCACAGATACGCAGTATTTT	CSAPGTSTDTQYF
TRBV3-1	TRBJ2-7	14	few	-	TGTGCCAGCAGCCAAGAACTCCACTCCTACGAGCAGTACTTC	CASSQELHSYEQYF
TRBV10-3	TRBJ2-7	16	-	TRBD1	TGTGCCACCTGGGACAGGGGGGCTTTAGTCACCTACGAGCAGTACTTC	CATWDRGALVTYEQYF
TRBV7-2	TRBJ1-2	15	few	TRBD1	TGTGCCAGCATCAGCCGGGACAGGGGGTCCTATGGCTACACCTTC	CASISRDRGSYGYTF
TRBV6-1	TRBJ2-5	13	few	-	TGTGCCAGCACCCCGACAGGCCAAGAGACCCAGTACTTC	CASTPTGQETQYF
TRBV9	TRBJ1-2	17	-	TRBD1	TGTGCCAGCAGGGGTCCCACCATTGACAGGGGCCCCTATGGCTACACCTTC	CASRGPTIDRGPYGYTF